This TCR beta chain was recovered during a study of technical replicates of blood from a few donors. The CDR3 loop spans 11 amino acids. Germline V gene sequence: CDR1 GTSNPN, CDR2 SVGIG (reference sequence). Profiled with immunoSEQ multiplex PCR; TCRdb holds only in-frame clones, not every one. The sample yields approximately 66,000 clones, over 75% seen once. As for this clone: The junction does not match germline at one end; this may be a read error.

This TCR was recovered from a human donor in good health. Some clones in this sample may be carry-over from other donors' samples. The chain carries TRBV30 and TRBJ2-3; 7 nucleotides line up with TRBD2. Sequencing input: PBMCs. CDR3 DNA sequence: TGCGCGGGGGACGATCCAGATACGCAGTATTTT. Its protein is CAGDDPDTQYF.